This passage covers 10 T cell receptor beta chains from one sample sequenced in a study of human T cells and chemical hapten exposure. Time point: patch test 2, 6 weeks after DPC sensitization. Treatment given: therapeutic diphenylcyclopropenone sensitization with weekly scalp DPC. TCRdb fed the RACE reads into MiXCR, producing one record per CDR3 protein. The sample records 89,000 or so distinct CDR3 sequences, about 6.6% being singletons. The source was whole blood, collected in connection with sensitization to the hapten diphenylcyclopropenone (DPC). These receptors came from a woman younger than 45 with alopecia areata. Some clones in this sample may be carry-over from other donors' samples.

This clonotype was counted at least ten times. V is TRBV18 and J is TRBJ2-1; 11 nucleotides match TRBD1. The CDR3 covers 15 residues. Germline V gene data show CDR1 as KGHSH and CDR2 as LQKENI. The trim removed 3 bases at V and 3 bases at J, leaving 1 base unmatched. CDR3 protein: CASSPGQGDYNEQFF. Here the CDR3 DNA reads TGTGCCAGCTCACCGGGACAGGGGGACTACAATGAGCAGTTCTTC.

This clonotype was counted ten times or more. The DNA of the CDR3 is TGTGCCAGCAGCTTAGATAGGACTGAAGCTTTCTTT. It codes for CASSLDRTEAFF. The chain has TRBV11-2 and TRBJ1-1; no firm D call. This CDR3 has 12 amino acids. V lost 0 bases, J lost 5 bases, and 4 bases lay in between. CDR1 and CDR2 (germline): SGHAT, FQNNGV.

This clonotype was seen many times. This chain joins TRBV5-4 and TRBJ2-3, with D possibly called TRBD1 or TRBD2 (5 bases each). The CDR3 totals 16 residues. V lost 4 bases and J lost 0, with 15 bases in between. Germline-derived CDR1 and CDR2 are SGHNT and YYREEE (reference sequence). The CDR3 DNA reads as TGTGCCAGCAGCCCAACTGGGACCTCCAGCACAGATACGCAGTATTTT. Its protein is CASSPTGTSSTDTQYF.

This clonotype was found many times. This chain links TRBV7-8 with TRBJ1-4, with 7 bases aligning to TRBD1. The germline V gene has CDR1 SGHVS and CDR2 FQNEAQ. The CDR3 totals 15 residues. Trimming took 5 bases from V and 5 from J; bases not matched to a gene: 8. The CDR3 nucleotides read TGTGCCAGCAGCGCTACAGGGGCGGGAAATGAAAAACTGTTTTTT. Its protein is CASSATGAGNEKLFF.

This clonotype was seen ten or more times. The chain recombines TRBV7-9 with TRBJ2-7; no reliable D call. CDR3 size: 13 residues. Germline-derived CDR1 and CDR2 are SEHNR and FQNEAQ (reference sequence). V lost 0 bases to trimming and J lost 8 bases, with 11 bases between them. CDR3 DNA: TGTGCCAGCAGCTTAGCGCTCAGGTTTAAGCAGTACTTC. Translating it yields CASSLALRFKQYF.

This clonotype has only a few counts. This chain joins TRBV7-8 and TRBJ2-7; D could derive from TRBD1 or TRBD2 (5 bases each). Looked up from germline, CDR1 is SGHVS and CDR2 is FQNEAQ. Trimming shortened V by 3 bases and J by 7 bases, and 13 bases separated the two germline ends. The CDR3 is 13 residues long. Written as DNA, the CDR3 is TGTGCCAGCAGCTTCTCCGGGGCATGGGAGCAGTACTTC. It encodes CASSFSGAWEQYF.

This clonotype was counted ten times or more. DNA for the CDR3: TGCGCCAGCAGTGGCGGGGAGCAAGAGACCCAGTACTTC. It is translated as CASSGGEQETQYF. The rearrangement links TRBV5-1 to TRBJ2-5, with TRBD2 as a possible D gene (6 bases). V lost 5 bases and J 2 bases, leaving 10 bases between the germline ends. In germline, CDR1 is SGHRS, CDR2 YFSETQ. The CDR3 sequence is 13 residues long.

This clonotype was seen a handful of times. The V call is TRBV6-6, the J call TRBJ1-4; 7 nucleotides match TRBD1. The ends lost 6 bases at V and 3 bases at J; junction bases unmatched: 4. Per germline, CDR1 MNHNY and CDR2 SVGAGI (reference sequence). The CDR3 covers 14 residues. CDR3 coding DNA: TGTGCCAGCAGACGACAGGGCTCTAATGAAAAACTGTTTTTT. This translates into CASRRQGSNEKLFF.

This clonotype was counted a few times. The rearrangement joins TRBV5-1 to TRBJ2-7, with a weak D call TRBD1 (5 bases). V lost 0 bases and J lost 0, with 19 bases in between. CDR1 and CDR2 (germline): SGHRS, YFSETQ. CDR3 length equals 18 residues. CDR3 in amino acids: CASSLAAVPGLFSYEQYF. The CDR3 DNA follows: TGCGCCAGCAGCTTGGCCGCAGTTCCAGGGCTTTTCTCCTACGAGCAGTACTTC.

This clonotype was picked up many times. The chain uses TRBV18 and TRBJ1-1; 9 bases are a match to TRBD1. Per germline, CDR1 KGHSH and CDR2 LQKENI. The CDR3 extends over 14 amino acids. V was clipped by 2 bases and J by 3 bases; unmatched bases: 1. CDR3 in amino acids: CASSPRDRDTEAFF. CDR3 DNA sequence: TGTGCCAGCTCACCAAGGGACAGGGACACTGAAGCTTTCTTT.